This T cell receptor beta chain stems from a study of beta chain features in type 1 diabetes. Study findings and constraints: VDJ junctions from type 1 diabetes patients carried fewer insertions and larger deletions.

It was one heparinised blood draw, averaging about 116 mL, that each donor gave. On this clone: Its antigen remains unknown. Mismatch with germline at one junction end may stem from a read error.

The CDR3 contains 12 residues. Germline V gene sequence: CDR1 SGHTA, CDR2 FQGNSA. Expressed TCRB transcripts were sequenced because the entire RNA isolate underwent reverse transcription. Only in-frame clones appear in the TCRdb table, and some are missing; sequencing was by immunoSEQ multiplex PCR. The data hold roughly 42,000 clones, with roughly 45% observed a single time. V gene TRBV7-2 combines with J gene TRBJ2-7; 14 nucleotides line up with TRBD2. The sequenced sample consisted of stem cell memory CD4+ T cells from blood. This TCR was sampled from a woman under 40 in good health. The CDR3, as DNA: TGTGCCAGCAGCCGGACTAGCGGGAGGCCGGAGTTC. Translation: CASSRTSGRPEF.